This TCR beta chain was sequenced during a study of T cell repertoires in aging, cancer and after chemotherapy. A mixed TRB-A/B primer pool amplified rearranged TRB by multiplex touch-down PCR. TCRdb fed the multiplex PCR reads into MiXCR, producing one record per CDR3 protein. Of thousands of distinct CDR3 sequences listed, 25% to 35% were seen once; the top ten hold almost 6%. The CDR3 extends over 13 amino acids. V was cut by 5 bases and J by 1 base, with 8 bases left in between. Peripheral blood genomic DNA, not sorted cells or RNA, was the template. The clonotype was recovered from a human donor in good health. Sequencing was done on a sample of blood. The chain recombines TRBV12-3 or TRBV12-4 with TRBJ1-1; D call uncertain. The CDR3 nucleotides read TGTGCCAGCAGTCTTGTGGGGAACACTGAAGCTTTCTTT. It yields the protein CASSLVGNTEAFF.